This T cell receptor beta chain was retrieved from a study of lymphopenia after photon versus proton radiotherapy (dated by TCRdb to the late 2010s). Study-wide context: Photon and proton radiation therapy were compared by the study for their immunological effects in patients with gastrointestinal tumors who developed high-grade lymphopenia. The study was designed to characterize how the impact on the immune system differs between the two radiation modalities. A cohort of around 21 patients with gastrointestinal tumors who received either photon or proton therapy and subsequently developed lymphopenia was included.

The research as a whole found: During treatment, patients who received photon therapy lost naive T cells and TCR diversity and gained effector/memory populations, whereas patients who received proton therapy remained relatively stable. After the lymphocyte count nadir, repertoires from photon-treated patients showed oligoclonal expansion, particularly of CD8+ Temra cells, and this expansion drove the decline in diversity. Across the cohort, a larger post-nadir drop in TCR diversity was inversely correlated with overall survival time among patients who died. The survival association was assessed only in patients who died, and better survival with proton therapy was presented by the authors as a possibility rather than a demonstrated result.

In its sample, this clone was seen once. Its antigen is not yet known. No much larger clone is present one base from it, and per-base qualities are unavailable. Receptors were amplified or captured by the immunoSEQ multiplex PCR assay. Alongside multiparametric flow cytometry, deep sequencing of rearranged TCR beta loci was used to profile the T cell repertoires. TCRdb stores this immuneACCESS table with in-frame sequences only. Part of the clones is absent; in the studies checked, under half of the shortfall reflects unresolved V genes, and no reason is known for the rest. In this sample the table shows roughly 30,000 clones, 94% of which occur a single time. The ten most abundant clones make up under 0.9% of the sample. The CDR1 and CDR2 encoded by the germline V gene (reference sequence) are SEHNR and FQNEAQ. Between the V and J ends, shortened by 1 base and 10 bases respectively, the junction contains 4 bases. The CDR3 holds 10 amino acids from the cysteine to the phenylalanine. Left in the record is the CDR3 DNA by itself, 30 bases read in frame from the first base.

The source material was peripheral blood, sampled from a patient treated with photon-based radiotherapy. The V and J genes are TRBV7-9 and TRBJ1-1, with no D gene named confidently. The sequence derives from a woman between 45 and 60 years old with cholangiocarcinoma. The DNA sequence follows: TGTGCCAGCAGCTTAGAAAGAGCTTTCTTT. Translated, this is CASSLERAFF.